Listed below are T cell receptor beta chains from one sample, sequenced in a study of cytomegalovirus exposure and HLA in healthy donors. Sequenced by immunoSEQ multiplex PCR; TCRdb stores in-frame clones only, minus some. This sample contains about 130,000 clones. Material: PBMCs. The origin of the receptors is a man in his late teens or twenties in good health and CMV-seronegative. The CDR3 runs from the conserved cysteine through the conserved F or W. A D gene is named only where the DNA matches it firmly.

TRBD2 | TRBJ2-3 | TRBV7-2 | CASSSWLAGGAGDTQYF
NA | TRBJ2-7 | TRBV10-3 | CATGENLEQYF
NA | TRBJ2-7 | TRBV27 | CASSTRGRGYEQYF
TRBD1 | TRBJ1-6 | TRBV4-3 | CASSQGQGQGALHF
NA | TRBJ1-1 | TRBV5-8 | CASSLMPGRGGTEAFF
NA | TRBJ1-5 | TRBV19 | CATGGWGSNQPQHF
NA | TRBJ2-7 | TRBV11-3 | CASSFDRVYEQYF
TRBD1 | NA | TRBV7-9 | CASSPKIRDRPYEQYF
TRBD1 | TRBJ1-3 | TRBV2 | CASSQGASGNTIYF
TRBD2 | TRBJ2-7 | TRBV4-3 | CASSQDWGTKAYEQYF
NA | TRBJ1-6 | TRBV10-3 | CASTGRDNSPLHF
TRBD1 | TRBJ2-2 | TRBV5-1 | CASSRDRGTGELFF
NA | TRBJ2-3 | TRBV19 | CATSWVRSRTADTQYF
NA | TRBJ2-5 | TRBV19 | CASSYSGETQYF
NA | TRBJ2-7 | TRBV5-1 | CASSYDRDSYEQYF
TRBD1 | TRBJ2-3 | TRBV11-1 | CASSSRDRVADTQYF
NA | TRBJ2-2 | TRBV6-1 | CATITVNTGELFF
NA | TRBJ1-3 | TRBV27 | CATQDSPFSGNTIYF
TRBD2 | TRBJ2-5 | TRBV9 | CASSVESTSGAQETQYF
TRBD1 | TRBJ2-7 | TRBV6-5 | CASQDHQTGTYEQYF
TRBD2 | TRBJ2-2 | TRBV5-1 | CASSLGTSGPGELFF
TRBD1 | TRBJ1-3 | TRBV2 | CASSNRDSISGNTIYF
NA | TRBJ1-1 | TRBV5-4 | CASSLASGGRTEAFF
NA | TRBJ2-2 | TRBV27 | CASSFRGTGELFF
NA | TRBJ2-3 | TRBV7-8 | CASSPPGVTDTQYF
NA | TRBJ1-1 | TRBV6-5 | CASSYSREGGTEAFF
TRBD1 | TRBJ1-1 | TRBV19 | CAISPPGGKGAFF
NA | TRBJ1-1 | TRBV18 | CASLGSNMNTEAFF
TRBD1 | TRBJ2-7 | TRBV5-1 | CASSESRQGDEQYF
TRBD1 | TRBJ1-4 | TRBV6-4 | CASRIRTGLATNEKLFF
TRBD1 | TRBJ2-3 | TRBV9 | CASSFRQGTSTDTQYF
TRBD1 | TRBJ2-2 | TRBV29-1 | CSVVGLPGQGVGELFF